A selection of T cell receptor beta chains follows, all from one sample in a study of CD8 T cells in ankylosing spondylitis. TCRdb ran MiXCR on the 5' RACE reads and lists one entry per CDR3 protein. Here the sample spans about 160,000 distinct CDR3 sequences, roughly 18% being singletons. The sequencing sample was made of blood, either unsorted or a sorted T cell fraction (not recorded which). The origin of the receptors is a male donor with ankylosing spondylitis or in good health (not recorded which). Each CDR3 is given with its conserved first and last residue. The order of the fields is D gene, V gene, clone size, J gene, CDR3 protein, CDR3 DNA. D genes are given only for firm matches. Not all rows give a size; the values are once, few, many and, for expanded clones, a class.

D: NA; V: TRBV3-1; size: NA; J: TRBJ1-1; CDR3: CASSRGTVEAFF; DNA: TGTGCCAGCAGCCGAGGGACGGTTGAAGCTTTCTTT
D: NA; V: TRBV20-1; size: many; J: TRBJ2-2; CDR3: CSARGPGELFF; DNA: TGCAGTGCTAGGGGACCCGGGGAGCTGTTTTTT
D: TRBD2; V: TRBV28; size: many; J: TRBJ2-2; CDR3: CASSSLGGVLGTTGELFF; DNA: TGTGCCAGCAGTTCTCTTGGGGGGGTTTTGGGGACCACCGGGGAGCTGTTTTTT
D: TRBD2; V: TRBV28; size: many; J: TRBJ2-3; CDR3: CASSLFPSGGGPTDTQYF; DNA: TGTGCCAGCAGTTTATTCCCTAGCGGGGGTGGGCCCACAGATACGCAGTATTTT
D: TRBD2; V: TRBV7-8; size: many; J: TRBJ2-3; CDR3: CASSQRLAGAPDTQYF; DNA: TGTGCCAGCAGCCAACGACTAGCGGGAGCCCCCGATACGCAGTATTTT
D: NA; V: TRBV29-1; size: NA; J: TRBJ2-1; CDR3: CSVGPISYNEQFF; DNA: TGCAGCGTAGGACCCATCTCCTACAATGAGCAGTTCTTC
D: NA; V: TRBV6-5; size: many; J: TRBJ2-5; CDR3: CASSYFPVLQETQYF; DNA: TGTGCCAGCAGTTATTTCCCGGTACTCCAAGAGACCCAGTACTTC
D: TRBD1; V: TRBV10-3; size: NA; J: TRBJ1-5; CDR3: CAISPDRGVQPQHF; DNA: TGTGCCATCAGTCCGGACAGGGGTGTTCAGCCCCAGCATTTT
D: TRBD1; V: TRBV12-5; size: few; J: TRBJ1-1; CDR3: CASGPVSRQGGAFF; DNA: TGTGCTAGTGGTCCCGTCTCTCGACAGGGCGGAGCTTTCTTT
D: TRBD1; V: TRBV12-3/TRBV12-4; size: NA; J: TRBJ1-4; CDR3: CASSLVPGQGNEKLFF; DNA: TGTGCCAGCAGTTTAGTTCCGGGACAGGGAAATGAAAAACTGTTTTTT
D: NA; V: TRBV24-1; size: NA; J: TRBJ2-2; CDR3: CATSDFSSGELFF; DNA: TGTGCCACCAGTGATTTCTCGTCCGGGGAGCTGTTTTTT
D: TRBD1; V: TRBV7-3; size: NA; J: TRBJ2-2; CDR3: CASSPRQGADTGELFF; DNA: TGTGCCAGCAGCCCACGCCAGGGGGCTGACACCGGGGAGCTGTTTTTT
D: NA; V: TRBV5-1; size: NA; J: TRBJ2-1; CDR3: CASSLDGYNEQFF; DNA: TGCGCCAGCAGCTTGGACGGCTACAATGAGCAGTTCTTC
D: TRBD2; V: TRBV25-1; size: many; J: TRBJ2-7; CDR3: CATERTSGYEQYF; DNA: TGTGCCACCGAAAGGACTAGCGGTTACGAGCAGTACTTC
D: TRBD1; V: TRBV2; size: many; J: TRBJ2-7; CDR3: CASSFRDRIYEQYF; DNA: TGTGCCAGCAGCTTCCGGGACAGGATCTACGAGCAGTACTTC
D: TRBD1; V: TRBV5-5; size: few; J: TRBJ2-2; CDR3: CASSLADRMTSPGELFF; DNA: TGTGCCAGCAGCTTGGCGGACAGGATGACAAGTCCCGGGGAGCTGTTTTTT
D: NA; V: TRBV28; size: many; J: TRBJ2-7; CDR3: CASSMSWRGVSYEQYF; DNA: TGTGCCAGCAGTATGAGTTGGAGGGGGGTCTCCTACGAGCAGTACTTC
D: TRBD2; V: TRBV5-1; size: many; J: TRBJ2-2; CDR3: CASIPSGGRADTGELFF; DNA: TGCGCCAGCATCCCCTCCGGAGGGAGGGCCGACACCGGGGAGCTGTTTTTT
D: NA; V: TRBV7-9; size: once; J: TRBJ1-1; CDR3: CASSLAVAGGTEAFF; DNA: TGTGCCAGCAGCTTAGCGGTAGCGGGAGGAACTGAAGCTTTCTTT
D: TRBD2; V: TRBV5-1; size: many; J: TRBJ2-1; CDR3: CASSLARLAQSEQFF; DNA: TGCGCCAGCAGCTTGGCCCGACTAGCTCAGAGTGAGCAGTTCTTC
D: NA; V: TRBV12-3/TRBV12-4; size: many; J: TRBJ2-3; CDR3: CASRVLDPDTQYF; DNA: TGTGCCAGCAGGGTACTAGATCCAGATACGCAGTATTTT
D: NA; V: TRBV18; size: many; J: TRBJ2-1; CDR3: CASSPRSGGISYNEQFF; DNA: TGTGCCAGCTCACCACGATCCGGCGGGATCTCCTACAATGAGCAGTTCTTC